The rows below give T cell receptor beta chains drawn from one sample of a study of T cell responses to AZD1222 COVID-19 vaccine. Sequencing was performed with immunoSEQ multiplex PCR; in TCRdb, only in-frame clones are kept and a portion is missing. Of about 140,000 clones in the sample, roughly 89% were seen once. Material: peripheral blood, obtained on day 0 of AZD1222 vaccination. The source is an adult in good health. Each CDR3 is given with its conserved first and last residue. D genes are given only for firm matches. Not all rows give a size; the values are once, few, many and, for expanded clones, a class.

j_call clone_size d_call v_call cdr3_aa cdr3_nt
TRBJ1-1 once TRBD1 TRBV7-2 CASSLRGPGGTEAFF TGTGCCAGCAGCTTACGAGGCCCAGGGGGCACTGAAGCTTTCTTT
TRBJ1-5 - - TRBV19 CATTPGPAGNQPQHF TGTGCCACCACCCCAGGGCCGGCCGGCAATCAGCCCCAGCATTTT
TRBJ1-1 few - TRBV30 CAWGRNTEAFF TGTGCCTGGGGCCGAAACACTGAAGCTTTCTTT
TRBJ1-1 - TRBD1 TRBV19 CASTKTGGSTEAFF TGTGCCAGTACCAAGACAGGGGGTTCCACTGAAGCTTTCTTT
TRBJ2-4 once TRBD1 TRBV27 CASSSRKGAGAKNIQYF TGTGCCAGCAGTTCTCGCAAGGGGGCCGGAGCCAAAAACATTCAGTACTTC
TRBJ1-2 - - TRBV13 CASSFKATERNYGYTF TGTGCCAGCAGCTTCAAGGCAACAGAACGAAACTATGGCTACACCTTC
TRBJ1-2 - - TRBV15 CATSGLGYGYTF TGTGCCACCAGCGGCCTGGGGTATGGCTACACCTTC
TRBJ1-2 few - TRBV4-3 CASSQSSSGDSRGYTF TGCGCCAGCAGCCAATCTTCGTCGGGGGACTCCCGGGGCTACACCTTC
TRBJ1-2 - - TRBV28 CASSLLTFEDYGYTF TGTGCCAGCAGTTTATTAACCTTTGAGGACTATGGCTACACCTTC
TRBJ1-2 few TRBD1 TRBV6-5 CASSSTGVYGYTF TGTGCCAGCAGTTCAACAGGGGTCTACGGCTACACCTTC
TRBJ1-4 - TRBD1 TRBV15 CATSRGGQGNEKLFF TGTGCCACCAGTAGAGGGGGACAGGGTAATGAAAAACTGTTTTTT
TRBJ2-1 - - TRBV7-3 CASSLHKGYTYNEQFF TGTGCCAGCAGCCTCCACAAGGGATATACCTACAATGAGCAGTTCTTC
TRBJ2-7 - - TRBV4-2 CASSQDRHHEQYF TGTGCCAGCAGCCAAGATAGGCACCACGAGCAGTACTTC
TRBJ2-7 - - TRBV7-9 CASSRADYEQYF TGTGCCAGCAGCCGGGCGGACTACGAGCAGTACTTC
TRBJ2-3 - TRBD2 TRBV6-1 CASSGAGGPGDTQYF TGTGCCAGCAGTGGAGCGGGAGGGCCGGGAGATACGCAGTATTTT
TRBJ2-3 - TRBD2 TRBV29-1 CSTIAGLTDTQYF TGCAGCACCATAGCGGGGCTAACAGATACGCAGTATTTT
TRBJ2-7 once - TRBV6-6 CASTGARTTQAQYF TGTGCCAGCACAGGAGCCCGGACAACCCAGGCGCAGTACTTC
TRBJ1-2 few TRBD1 TRBV9 CASSEGQYYGYTF TGTGCCAGCAGCGAGGGACAGTACTATGGCTACACCTTC
TRBJ1-1 - TRBD1 TRBV6-5 CASSYSQTGRWTEAFF TGTGCCAGCAGTTATTCCCAGACAGGGAGGTGGACTGAAGCTTTCTTT
TRBJ2-7 - TRBD2 TRBV30 CAWSSGSWYEQYF TGTGCCTGGAGTAGCGGGAGTTGGTACGAGCAGTACTTC
TRBJ1-1 - TRBD1 TRBV11-3 CASSVSTGYGTEAFF TGTGCCAGCAGCGTATCGACAGGGTATGGGACTGAAGCTTTCTTT
TRBJ1-5 - - TRBV19 CASSMGSNQPQHF TGTGCCAGTAGTATGGGTAGCAATCAGCCCCAGCATTTT
TRBJ2-7 - TRBD1 TRBV5-1 CASSSGTGFYEQYF TGCGCCAGCAGCTCCGGGACAGGCTTTTACGAGCAGTACTTC
TRBJ2-2 - - TRBV9 CASSEVGIQPGELFF TGTGCCAGCAGTGAAGTAGGAATCCAGCCCGGGGAGCTGTTTTTT
TRBJ2-2 once TRBD1 TRBV5-1 CASSWVPRQGAGELFF TGCGCCAGCAGCTGGGTCCCGAGACAGGGAGCCGGGGAGCTGTTTTTT
TRBJ1-6 - - TRBV7-2 CASSLDVGAYNSPLHF TGTGCCAGCAGCTTAGATGTAGGGGCCTATAATTCACCCCTCCACTTT
TRBJ2-2 - TRBD2 TRBV9 CASSPRTSDNTGELFF TGTGCCAGCAGCCCCCGGACTAGCGATAACACCGGGGAGCTGTTTTTT
TRBJ2-1 - - TRBV11-2 CASSLGLVKGNEQFF TGTGCCAGCAGCTTAGGACTAGTGAAGGGGAATGAGCAGTTCTTC
TRBJ1-2 once - TRBV12-3/TRBV12-4 CASSLRIIHGYTF TGTGCCAGCAGTTTAAGGATCATCCATGGCTACACCTTC
TRBJ1-1 - TRBD1 TRBV19 CASSLHRGQGAEAFF TGTGCCAGTAGTCTCCACAGGGGGCAAGGAGCTGAAGCTTTCTTT
TRBJ2-5 - - TRBV19 CASSAELFNAQYF TGTGCCAGTAGTGCCGAATTGTTTAACGCCCAGTACTTC
TRBJ1-1 - - TRBV28 CASSFAGVNTEAFF TGTGCCAGCAGTTTCGCCGGGGTGAACACTGAAGCTTTCTTT